The T cell receptor beta chain described here comes from a study of T cell repertoires in cytomegalovirus infection (dated by TCRdb to about 2019). Describing the broader study: Donor HLA type was relevant to the analysis, because carriage of CMV infection together with the matching HLA type was indicated by public TCR beta signatures. The study at large found these results: Cumulative frequency of public TCR beta family members discriminated carriers of CMV infection plus the relevant HLA type in this cohort and an independent approximately 360-donor cohort. The ex vivo response was dominated by HLA-C-restricted CMV-specific TCR beta clonotypes, and the single most frequent clonotype in two of eight donors was supplied by these HLA-C-restricted clonotypes.

The germline V gene encodes CDR1 SGHRS and CDR2 YFSETQ. V and J lose 7 bases and 0 bases, and a span of 15 bases separates them. The CDR3 spans 15 residues, from the cysteine through the phenylalanine. CDR3 DNA only is kept here, 45 bases in frame from base 1. The sequencing machine was an Illumina HiSeq 1500. TCRdb reanalyzed the raw reads on its own, using fastp at Q25 for trimming and MiXCR for clone calling, and kept in-frame beta chains. All rows with the same CDR3 protein become a single entry with the most common DNA and genes. Here the sample has 290,000 or so distinct CDR3 sequences; around 10% occur a single time. Less than 3% of the sample belongs to the ten largest clones. About this clonotype: The antigen it binds to is not known. There are no base qualities to consult, and no much larger clone falls within one base.

The sequence links TRBV5-1 to TRBJ2-3, with a weak D call of TRBD2 (6 bases match). This TCR was recovered from a human donor in good health (CMV status not recorded). Some clones in this sample may be carry-over from other donors' samples. The sequencing sample was made of PBMCs. The nucleotides are TGCGCCAGCGGACGTTGGGACTCCAGCACAGATACGCAGTATTTT. Translated, it reads CASGRWDSSTDTQYF.